This T cell receptor beta chain emerged from a study of beta chain features in type 1 diabetes. General study findings and limits: People with Type 1 diabetes carried modestly yet significantly shorter TCRB CDR3s in all four CD4+ subsets.

V shed 1 base and J 3 bases; nucleotides not matched to a gene: 4. CDR1 and CDR2 from the germline V gene are SGHRS and YFSETQ. The CDR3 extends over 15 amino acids. The whole isolated RNA underwent reverse transcription, so sequencing captured expressed TCRB transcripts. This table comes from immunoSEQ multiplex PCR, and its TCRdb copy is limited to in-frame clones, with some not included. The table includes fewer than 350,000 clones, roughly 15% detected once. Concerning this clone itself: Its target is not known.

The clonotype comes from a man aged 18-30 years with type 1 diabetes. The rearrangement joins TRBV5-1 to TRBJ2-3; 8 bases map to TRBD2. What was sequenced was naive CD4+ T cells from blood. CDR3 in DNA: TGCGCCAGCAGCTTGACCGGGACTAGTACAGATACGCAGTATTTT. Protein: CASSLTGTSTDTQYF.